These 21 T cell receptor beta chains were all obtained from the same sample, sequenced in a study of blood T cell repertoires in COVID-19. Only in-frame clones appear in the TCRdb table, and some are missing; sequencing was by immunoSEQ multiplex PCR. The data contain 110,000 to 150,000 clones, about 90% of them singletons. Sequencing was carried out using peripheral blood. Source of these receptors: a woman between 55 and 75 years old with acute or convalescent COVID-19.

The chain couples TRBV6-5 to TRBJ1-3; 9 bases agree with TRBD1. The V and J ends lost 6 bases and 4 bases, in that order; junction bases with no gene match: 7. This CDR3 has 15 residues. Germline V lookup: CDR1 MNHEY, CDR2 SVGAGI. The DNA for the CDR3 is TGTGCCAGCAGGGTTTGGGACAGGGAAGGAAACACCATATATTTT. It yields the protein CASRVWDREGNTIYF.

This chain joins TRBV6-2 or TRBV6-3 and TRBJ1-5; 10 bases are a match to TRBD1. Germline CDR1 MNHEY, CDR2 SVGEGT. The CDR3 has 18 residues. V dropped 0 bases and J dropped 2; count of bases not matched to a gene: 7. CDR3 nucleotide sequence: TGTGCCAGCAGTTACTCGAGGGACAGGGGCGGCGGCAATCAGCCCCAGCATTTT. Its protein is CASSYSRDRGGGNQPQHF.

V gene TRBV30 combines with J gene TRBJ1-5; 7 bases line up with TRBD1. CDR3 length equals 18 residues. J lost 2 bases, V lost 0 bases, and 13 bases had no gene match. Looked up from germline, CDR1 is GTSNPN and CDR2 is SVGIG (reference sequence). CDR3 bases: TGTGCCTGGAGTGTACGTGGCAGGGGGATTTATGGCAATCAGCCCCAGCATTTT. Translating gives CAWSVRGRGIYGNQPQHF. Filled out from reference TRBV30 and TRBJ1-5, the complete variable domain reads SQTIHQWPATLVQPVGSPLSLECTVEGTSNPNLYWYRQAAGRGLQLLFYSVGIGQISSEVPQNLSASRPQDRQFILSSKKLLLSDSGFYLCAWSVRGRGIYGNQPQHFGDGTRLSIL.

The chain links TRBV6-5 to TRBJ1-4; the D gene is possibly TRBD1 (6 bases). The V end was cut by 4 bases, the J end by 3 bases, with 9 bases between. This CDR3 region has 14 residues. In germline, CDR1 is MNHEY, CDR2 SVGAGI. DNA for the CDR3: TGTGCCAGCAGTTGGGGGGGCCCTAATGAAAAACTGTTTTTT. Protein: CASSWGGPNEKLFF.

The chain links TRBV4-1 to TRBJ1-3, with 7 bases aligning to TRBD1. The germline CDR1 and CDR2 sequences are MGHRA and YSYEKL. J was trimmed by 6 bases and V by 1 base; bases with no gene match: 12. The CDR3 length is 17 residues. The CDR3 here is CASSQGSATGNVNTIYF. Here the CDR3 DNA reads TGCGCCAGCAGCCAAGGATCAGCGACAGGGAATGTAAACACCATATATTTT.

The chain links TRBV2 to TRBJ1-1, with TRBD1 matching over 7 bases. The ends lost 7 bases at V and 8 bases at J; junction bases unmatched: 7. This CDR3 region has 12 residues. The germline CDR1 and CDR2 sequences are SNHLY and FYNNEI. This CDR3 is CASNIRGTEAFF. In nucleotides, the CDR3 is TGTGCCAGCAACATCAGGGGGACAGAAGCTTTCTTT.

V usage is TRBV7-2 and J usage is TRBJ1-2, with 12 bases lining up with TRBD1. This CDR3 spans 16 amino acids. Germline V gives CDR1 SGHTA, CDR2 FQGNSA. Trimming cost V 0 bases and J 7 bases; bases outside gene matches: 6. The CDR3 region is CASSLAGTGGYSGYTF. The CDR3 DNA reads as TGTGCCAGCAGCTTAGCGGGGACAGGGGGCTATAGTGGCTACACCTTC.

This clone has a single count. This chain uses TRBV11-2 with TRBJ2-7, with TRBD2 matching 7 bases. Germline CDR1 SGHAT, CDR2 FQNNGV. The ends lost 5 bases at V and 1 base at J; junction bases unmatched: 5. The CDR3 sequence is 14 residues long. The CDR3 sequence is CASSPGGISYEQYF. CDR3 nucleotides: TGTGCCAGCAGCCCCGGGGGGATATCCTACGAGCAGTACTTC.

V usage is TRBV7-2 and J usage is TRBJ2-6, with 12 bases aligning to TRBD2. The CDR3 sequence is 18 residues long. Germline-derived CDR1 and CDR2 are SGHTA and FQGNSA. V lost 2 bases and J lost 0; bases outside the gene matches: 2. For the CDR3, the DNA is TGTGCCAGCAGCTTAAGACTAGCGGGGGCCTCTGGGGCCAACGTCCTGACTTTC. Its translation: CASSLRLAGASGANVLTF.

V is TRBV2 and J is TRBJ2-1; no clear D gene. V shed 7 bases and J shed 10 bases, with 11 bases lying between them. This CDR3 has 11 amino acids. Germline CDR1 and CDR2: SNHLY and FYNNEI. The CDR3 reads CASNLHGEQFF. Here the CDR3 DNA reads TGTGCCAGCAACCTTCACGGGGAGCAGTTCTTC.

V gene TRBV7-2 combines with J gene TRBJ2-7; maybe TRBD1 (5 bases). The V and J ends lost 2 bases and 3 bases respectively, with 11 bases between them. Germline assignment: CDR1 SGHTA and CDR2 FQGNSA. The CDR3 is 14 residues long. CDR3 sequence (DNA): TGTGCCAGCAGCTTACAAAGGGGTAACTACGAGCAGTACTTC. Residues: CASSLQRGNYEQYF.

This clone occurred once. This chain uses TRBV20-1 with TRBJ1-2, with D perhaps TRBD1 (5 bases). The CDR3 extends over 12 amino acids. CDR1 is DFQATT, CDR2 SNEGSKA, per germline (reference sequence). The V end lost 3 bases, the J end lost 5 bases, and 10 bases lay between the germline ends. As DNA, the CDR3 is TGCAGTGCTAGTGGTGGGGCTTATGGCTACACCTTC. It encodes CSASGGAYGYTF.

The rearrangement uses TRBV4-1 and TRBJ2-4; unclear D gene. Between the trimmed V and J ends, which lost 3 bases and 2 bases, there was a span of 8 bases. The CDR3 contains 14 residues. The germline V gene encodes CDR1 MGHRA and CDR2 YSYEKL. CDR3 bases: TGCGCCAGCAGCCACAGTGGTACCAAAAACATTCAGTACTTC. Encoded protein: CASSHSGTKNIQYF.

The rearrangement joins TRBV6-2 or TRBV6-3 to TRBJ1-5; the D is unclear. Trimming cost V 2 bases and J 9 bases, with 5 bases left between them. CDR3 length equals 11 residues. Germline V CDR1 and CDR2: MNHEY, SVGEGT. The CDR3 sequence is CASSYEGPQHF. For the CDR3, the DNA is TGTGCCAGCAGTTACGAGGGGCCCCAGCATTTT.

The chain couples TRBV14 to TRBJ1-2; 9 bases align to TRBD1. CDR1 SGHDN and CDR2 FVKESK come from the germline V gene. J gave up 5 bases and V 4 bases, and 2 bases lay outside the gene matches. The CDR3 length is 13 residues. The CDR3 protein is CASSPGTGYGYTF. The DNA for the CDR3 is TGTGCCAGCAGCCCCGGGACAGGGTATGGCTACACCTTC.

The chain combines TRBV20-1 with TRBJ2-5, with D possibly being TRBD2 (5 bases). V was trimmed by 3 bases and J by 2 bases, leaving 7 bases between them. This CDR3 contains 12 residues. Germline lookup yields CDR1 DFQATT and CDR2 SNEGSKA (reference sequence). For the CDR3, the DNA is TGCAGTGCTAGTCCGGGGCAAGAGACCCAGTACTTC. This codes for CSASPGQETQYF.

CDR3 in amino acids: CASSFGGRSTEAFF. In DNA, the CDR3 is TGTGCCAGCAGTTTCGGGGGGAGGAGTACTGAAGCTTTCTTT. The V call is TRBV28, the J call TRBJ1-1, with a tentative D call TRBD1 (5 bases). Trimming stripped 3 bases from V and 5 bases from J, with 13 bases between. Germline CDR1 and CDR2: MDHEN and SYDVKM. The CDR3 is made up of 14 amino acids.

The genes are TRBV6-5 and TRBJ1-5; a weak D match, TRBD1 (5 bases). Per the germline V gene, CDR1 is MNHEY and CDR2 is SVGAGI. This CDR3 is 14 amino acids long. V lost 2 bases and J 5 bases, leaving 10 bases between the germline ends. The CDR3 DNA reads TGTGCCAGCAGTTACCGGTGGGGGGATCAGCCCCAGCATTTT. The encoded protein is CASSYRWGDQPQHF.

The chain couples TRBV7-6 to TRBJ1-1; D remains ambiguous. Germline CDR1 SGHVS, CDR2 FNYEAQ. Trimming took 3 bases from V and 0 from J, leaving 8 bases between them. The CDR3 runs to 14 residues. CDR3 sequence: CASSFSQLNTEAFF. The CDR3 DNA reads TGTGCCAGCAGCTTTTCGCAGTTGAACACTGAAGCTTTCTTT.

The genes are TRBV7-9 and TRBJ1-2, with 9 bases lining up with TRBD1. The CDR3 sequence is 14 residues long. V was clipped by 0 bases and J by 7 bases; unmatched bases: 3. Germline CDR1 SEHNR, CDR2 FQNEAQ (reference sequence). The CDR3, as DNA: TGTGCCAGCAGCTTAGCGGGACAGGGTGTTGGCTACACCTTC. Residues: CASSLAGQGVGYTF.

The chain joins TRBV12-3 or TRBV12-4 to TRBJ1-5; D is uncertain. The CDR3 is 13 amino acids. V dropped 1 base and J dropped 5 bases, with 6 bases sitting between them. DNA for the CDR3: TGTGCCAGCAGTTTAGGGAGCTATCAGCCCCAGCATTTT. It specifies CASSLGSYQPQHF.